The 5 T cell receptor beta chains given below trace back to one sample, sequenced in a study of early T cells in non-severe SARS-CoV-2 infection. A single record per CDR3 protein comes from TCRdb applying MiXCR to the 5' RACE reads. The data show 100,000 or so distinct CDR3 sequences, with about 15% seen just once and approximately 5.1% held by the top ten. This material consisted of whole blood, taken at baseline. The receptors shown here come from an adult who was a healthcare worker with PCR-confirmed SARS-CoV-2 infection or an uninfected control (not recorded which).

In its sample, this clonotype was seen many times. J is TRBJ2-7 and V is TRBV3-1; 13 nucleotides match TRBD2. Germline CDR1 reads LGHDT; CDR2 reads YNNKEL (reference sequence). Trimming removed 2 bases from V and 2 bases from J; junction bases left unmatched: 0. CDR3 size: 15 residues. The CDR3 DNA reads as TGTGCCAGCAGCCAAACTAGCGGGAGGGCCTACGAGCAGTACTTC. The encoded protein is CASSQTSGRAYEQYF.

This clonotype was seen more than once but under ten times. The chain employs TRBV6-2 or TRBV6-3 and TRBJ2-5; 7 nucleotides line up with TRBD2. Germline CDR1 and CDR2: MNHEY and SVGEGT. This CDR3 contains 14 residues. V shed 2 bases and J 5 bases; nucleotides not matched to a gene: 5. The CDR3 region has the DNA TGTGCCAGCAGTTACAACTGGGGAGGGGAGACCCAGTACTTC. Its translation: CASSYNWGGETQYF.

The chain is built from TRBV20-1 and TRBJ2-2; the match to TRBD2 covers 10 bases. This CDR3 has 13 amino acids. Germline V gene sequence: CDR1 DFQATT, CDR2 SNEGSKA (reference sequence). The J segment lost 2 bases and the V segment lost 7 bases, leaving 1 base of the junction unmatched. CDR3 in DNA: TGCAGTGGGACTAGCGGTAACACCGGGGAGCTGTTTTTT. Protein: CSGTSGNTGELFF.

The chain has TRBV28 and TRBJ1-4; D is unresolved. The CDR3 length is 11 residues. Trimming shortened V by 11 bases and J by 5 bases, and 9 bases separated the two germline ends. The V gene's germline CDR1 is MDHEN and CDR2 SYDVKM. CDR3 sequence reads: CAAAVNEKLFF. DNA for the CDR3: TGTGCCGCAGCAGTAAATGAAAAACTGTTTTTT.

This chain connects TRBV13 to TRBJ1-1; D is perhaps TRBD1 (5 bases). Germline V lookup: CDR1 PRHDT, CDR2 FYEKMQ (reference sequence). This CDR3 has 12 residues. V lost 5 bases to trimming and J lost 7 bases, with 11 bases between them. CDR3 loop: CASSPGDGEAFF. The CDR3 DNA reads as TGTGCCAGCAGCCCGGGGGACGGTGAAGCTTTCTTT.